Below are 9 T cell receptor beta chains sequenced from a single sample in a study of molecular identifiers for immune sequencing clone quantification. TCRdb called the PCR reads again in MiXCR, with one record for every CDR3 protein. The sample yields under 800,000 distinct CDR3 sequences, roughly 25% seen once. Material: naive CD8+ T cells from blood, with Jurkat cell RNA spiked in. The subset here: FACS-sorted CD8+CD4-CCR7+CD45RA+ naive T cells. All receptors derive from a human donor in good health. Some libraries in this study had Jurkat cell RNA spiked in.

CDR3 bases: TGTGCCAGCAGCCTTTCAGGGGGGGCGTTCGACACCGGGGAGCTGTTTTTT. The encoded protein is CASSLSGGAFDTGELFF. This chain uses TRBV9 with TRBJ2-2; D tentatively reads TRBD1 or TRBD2 (7 bases each). CDR3 length equals 17 residues. V was pared by 4 bases and J by 3 bases, with 19 bases between. The germline CDR1 and CDR2 sequences are SGDLS and YYNGEE.

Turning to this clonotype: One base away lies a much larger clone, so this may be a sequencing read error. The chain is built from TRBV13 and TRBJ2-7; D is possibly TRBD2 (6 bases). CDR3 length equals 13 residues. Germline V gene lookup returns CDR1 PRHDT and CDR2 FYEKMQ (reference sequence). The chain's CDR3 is CAGSLGGVREQYF. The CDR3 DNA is TGTGCCGGCAGCTTAGGCGGGGTTAGAGAGCAGTACTTC.

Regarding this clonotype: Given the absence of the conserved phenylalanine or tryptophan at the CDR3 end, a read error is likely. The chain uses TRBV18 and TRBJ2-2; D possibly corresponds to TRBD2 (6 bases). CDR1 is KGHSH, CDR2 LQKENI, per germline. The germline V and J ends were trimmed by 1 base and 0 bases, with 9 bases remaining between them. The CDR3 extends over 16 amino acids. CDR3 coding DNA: TGTGCCAGCTCACCACAGGAGGGGACGAACACCGGGGAGCTGTTTTCT. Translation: CASSPQEGTNTGELFS.

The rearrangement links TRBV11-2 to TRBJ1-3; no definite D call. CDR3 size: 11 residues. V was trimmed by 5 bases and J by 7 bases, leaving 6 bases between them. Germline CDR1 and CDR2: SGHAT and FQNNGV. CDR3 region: CASSLSNTIYF. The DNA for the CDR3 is TGTGCCAGCAGCCTGAGCAACACCATATATTTT.

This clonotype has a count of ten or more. The chain's CDR3 is CASTSTGEGTEAFF. CDR3 coding DNA: TGTGCCAGCACTTCGACAGGGGAGGGGACTGAAGCTTTCTTT. The V and J genes are TRBV6-5 and TRBJ1-1; 8 bases are a match to TRBD1. Losses at the gene ends were 7 bases for V and 5 bases for J; bases not matched to a gene: 9. The CDR3 is made up of 14 amino acids. CDR1 is MNHEY, CDR2 SVGAGI, per germline.

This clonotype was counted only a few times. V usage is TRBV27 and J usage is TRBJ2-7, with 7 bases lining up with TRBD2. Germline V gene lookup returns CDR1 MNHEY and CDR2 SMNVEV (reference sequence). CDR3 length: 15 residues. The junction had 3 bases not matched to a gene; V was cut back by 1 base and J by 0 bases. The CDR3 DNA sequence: TGTGCCAGCAGTTTATGGCGGGAGAGCTCCTACGAGCAGTACTTC. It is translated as CASSLWRESSYEQYF.

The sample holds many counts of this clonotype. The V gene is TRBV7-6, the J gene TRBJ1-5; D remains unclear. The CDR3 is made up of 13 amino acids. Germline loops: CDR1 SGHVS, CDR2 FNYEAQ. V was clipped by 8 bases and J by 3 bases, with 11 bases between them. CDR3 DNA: TGTGCCAGCGCCGTGGCCCCCAATCAGCCCCAGCATTTT. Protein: CASAVAPNQPQHF.

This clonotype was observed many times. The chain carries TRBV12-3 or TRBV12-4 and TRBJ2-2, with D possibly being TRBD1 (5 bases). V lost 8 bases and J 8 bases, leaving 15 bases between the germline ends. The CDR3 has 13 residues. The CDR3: CASGSGSAGELFF. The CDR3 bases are TGTGCCAGCGGGTCAGGGTCGGCTGGGGAGCTGTTTTTT.

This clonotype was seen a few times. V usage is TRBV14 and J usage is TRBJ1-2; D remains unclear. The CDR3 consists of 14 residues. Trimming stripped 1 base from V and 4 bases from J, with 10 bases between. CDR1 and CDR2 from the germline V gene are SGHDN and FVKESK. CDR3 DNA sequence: TGTGCCAGCAGCCAAGGGACTCGAGTCTATGGCTACACCTTC. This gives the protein CASSQGTRVYGYTF.